The 20 T cell receptor beta chains given below trace back to one sample, sequenced in a study of pediatric ulcerative colitis. Sequenced by immunoSEQ multiplex PCR; TCRdb stores in-frame clones only, minus some. The repertoire has about 64,000 clones, about 80% of them found once; the top ten carry about 5.2%. Sequenced sample: blood. The receptors stem from a boy aged 5-17 years with moderate ulcerative colitis.

The chain uses TRBV19 and TRBJ2-2; tentative D call: TRBD1 (5 bases). The CDR3 runs 13 residues. The germline V gene encodes CDR1 LNHDA and CDR2 SQIVND (reference sequence). Between the trimmed V and J ends, which lost 9 bases and 2 bases, there was a span of 10 bases. CDR3 DNA: TGTGCCAGCTCGACAGTAAACACCGGGGAGCTGTTTTTT. Residues: CASSTVNTGELFF.

This chain joins TRBV5-1 and TRBJ1-2, with D possibly matching TRBD1 (5 bases). Germline V gene lookup returns CDR1 SGHRS and CDR2 YFSETQ. V lost 2 bases and J 7 bases, leaving 15 bases between the germline ends. The CDR3 has 14 amino acids. The CDR3 nucleotides read TGCGCCAGCAGCTTCGGTCAGCAGGGTGCTGGCTACACCTTC. Amino acid sequence: CASSFGQQGAGYTF.

This clone has only one observation. This rearrangement joins TRBV27 to TRBJ2-2; D gene ambiguous. CDR1 and CDR2 from the germline V gene are MNHEY and SMNVEV (reference sequence). Trimming cost V 4 bases and J 8 bases, with 14 bases left between them. The CDR3 covers 14 residues. The CDR3 spells CASSSGLLIGELFF. In DNA form, the CDR3 reads TGTGCCAGCAGTTCGGGTCTTCTGATTGGGGAGCTGTTTTTT.

This chain links TRBV29-1 with TRBJ2-7, with D tentatively TRBD1 (6 bases). Germline-derived CDR1 and CDR2 are SQVTM and ANQGSEA. Trimming pared 6 bases from V and 3 bases from J, leaving 15 bases between. The CDR3 sequence is 13 residues long. The CDR3 is CSVVGGHGYEQYF. DNA of the CDR3: TGCAGCGTCGTAGGGGGACACGGCTACGAGCAGTACTTC.

The chain uses TRBV5-1 and TRBJ2-5; 9 bases agree with TRBD1. V was pared by 3 bases and J by 5 bases, with 8 bases of the junction left unmatched. Germline CDR1 is SGHRS and CDR2 is YFSETQ. CDR3 length: 15 residues. The CDR3 protein is CASSWRDREVETQYF. CDR3 coding DNA: TGCGCCAGCAGCTGGAGGGACAGGGAGGTCGAGACCCAGTACTTC.

The rearrangement links TRBV18 to TRBJ1-3; D not resolved. The germline V gene encodes CDR1 KGHSH and CDR2 LQKENI. This CDR3 has 14 residues. The V end lost 2 bases, the J end lost 0 bases, and 5 bases lay between the germline ends. Here the CDR3 reads CASSPNDSGNTIYF. The CDR3 DNA reads as TGTGCCAGCTCACCAAACGACTCTGGAAACACCATATATTTT.

This clone turned up a few times. The V gene is TRBV2, the J gene TRBJ2-7; TRBD1 matches 7 bases. The ends lost 3 bases at V and 3 bases at J; junction bases unmatched: 14. Per the germline V gene, CDR1 is SNHLY and CDR2 is FYNNEI. This CDR3 is 17 amino acids long. In DNA form, the CDR3 reads TGTGCCAGCAGTGATCCCCCGACAGGGTTTACCCGCTACGAGCAGTACTTC. This translates into CASSDPPTGFTRYEQYF.

This clone was seen more than once but under ten times. The rearrangement links TRBV30 to TRBJ2-2, with no clear D. The length of the CDR3 is 13 residues. Germline CDR1 and CDR2: GTSNPN and SVGIG (reference sequence). The ends were cut back, 0 bases at V and 1 base at J, with 3 bases in the middle. This chain's CDR3 is CAWSVQNTGELFF. The CDR3 coding sequence is TGTGCCTGGAGTGTGCAGAACACCGGGGAGCTGTTTTTT.

The chain has TRBV18 and TRBJ2-7, with 10 bases identical to TRBD2. Germline CDR1 and CDR2: KGHSH and LQKENI. Germline trimming cut 3 bases from V and 2 bases from J; bases unmatched to any gene: 7. The CDR3 is made up of 16 amino acids. The CDR3 reads CASSPPGLADAYEQYF. The CDR3 nucleotides are TGTGCCAGCTCACCGCCTGGACTAGCGGATGCCTACGAGCAGTACTTC.

The CDR3, as DNA: TGTGCCAGTAGTATCGGGGTCGGAGGCCGGAGCACTGAAGCTTTCTTT. Translation gives CASSIGVGGRSTEAFF. V gene TRBV19 combines with J gene TRBJ1-1; no firm D call. The CDR3 sequence is 16 residues long. Trimming took off 3 bases at V and 4 bases at J, with 18 bases between the two ends. Germline V lookup: CDR1 LNHDA, CDR2 SQIVND (reference sequence).

DNA for the CDR3: TGTGCCAGCAGCTTAGGGCCTGGAACGGGAGAGGCTTACAATGAGCAGTTCTTC. It specifies CASSLGPGTGEAYNEQFF. The V call is TRBV11-3, the J call TRBJ2-1; tentative D call: TRBD2 (6 bases). Trimming pared 1 base from V and 4 bases from J, leaving 20 bases between. The germline CDR1 and CDR2 sequences are SGHNT and YENEEA. The CDR3 is 18 residues long.

The CDR3 here is CASSHIGLGRDTGELFF. The CDR3 DNA reads as TGCGCCAGCAGTCATATAGGACTAGGTCGTGACACCGGGGAGCTGTTTTTT. The chain has TRBV4-1 and TRBJ2-2; TRBD2 matches at 7 bases. This CDR3 contains 17 residues. The V gene end was trimmed by 6 bases and the J gene end by 3 bases; junction bases not matched to a gene: 13. CDR1 is MGHRA and CDR2 is YSYEKL in the germline V gene.

This clone was seen a handful of times. The rearrangement links TRBV29-1 to TRBJ1-5; 8 bases match TRBD1. The V and J ends lost 1 base and 6 bases, in that order; junction bases with no gene match: 5. Germline CDR1 SQVTM, CDR2 ANQGSEA. The CDR3 is 14 residues long. The DNA for the CDR3 is TGCAGCGTTGAAGTACCAGGGGGCGGTCAGCCCCAGCATTTT. Its protein is CSVEVPGGGQPQHF. Drawing the rest from reference TRBV29-1 and TRBJ1-5, the complete variable domain is SAVISQKPSRDICQRGTSLTIQCQVDSQVTMMFWYRQQPGQSLTLIATANQGSEATYESGFVIDKFPISRPNLTFSTLTVSNMSPEDSSIYLCSVEVPGGGQPQHFGDGTRLSIL.

This clone has just a few counts. The chain couples TRBV10-2 to TRBJ1-5; TRBD1 agrees at 8 bases. This CDR3 contains 16 residues. After removal of 1 base from V and 6 bases from J, the junction contained 8 bases not matched to a gene. Per germline, CDR1 WSHSY and CDR2 SAAADI. The CDR3 loop is CASSEWGQGAIQPQHF. The DNA for the CDR3 is TGCGCCAGCAGTGAGTGGGGGCAGGGGGCGATTCAGCCCCAGCATTTT.

This sequence joins TRBV5-4 and TRBJ2-7; D might be TRBD2 (6 bases). Deletions cut 0 bases from V and 2 bases from J, with 12 bases between. Germline V lookup: CDR1 SGHNT, CDR2 YYREEE (reference sequence). The CDR3 is 15 residues long. CDR3 in amino acids: CASSLEGTSPYEQYF. CDR3 in DNA: TGTGCCAGCAGCTTGGAGGGAACTAGCCCCTACGAGCAGTACTTC. The whole variable domain, remainder taken from reference TRBV5-4 and TRBJ2-7, is ETGVTQSPTHLIKTRGQQVTLRCSSQSGHNTVSWYQQALGQGPQFIFQYYREEENGRGNFPPRFSGLQFPNYSSELNVNALELDDSALYLCASSLEGTSPYEQYFGPGTRLTVT.

V usage is TRBV7-2 and J usage is TRBJ2-1; 8 nucleotides align to TRBD2. CDR1 and CDR2 (germline): SGHTA, FQGNSA. Trimming cost V 10 bases and J 1 base; bases outside gene matches: 9. The CDR3 sequence is 15 residues long. The CDR3 here is CATEPGTRSYNEQFF. The CDR3 nucleotides are TGTGCCACCGAGCCCGGGACTAGGTCCTACAATGAGCAGTTCTTC.

The chain joins TRBV15 to TRBJ1-5; unclear D gene. The CDR3 has 18 residues. Trimming left V 0 bases short and J 1 base short, with 16 bases between. Per the germline V gene, CDR1 is LNHNV and CDR2 is YYDKDF (reference sequence). The DNA of the CDR3 is TGTGCCACCAGCAGAGATTCGTCAATCCGTGGAAGCAATCAGCCCCAGCATTTT. This sequence encodes CATSRDSSIRGSNQPQHF.

V gene TRBV12-5 combines with J gene TRBJ1-1, with 11 bases identical to TRBD1. The CDR3 runs to 13 residues. V shed 1 base and J 10 bases; nucleotides not matched to a gene: 2. Germline CDR1 is LGHNT and CDR2 is FRNRAP. The CDR3 spells CASGLGGQGAAFF. The CDR3 DNA is TGTGCTAGTGGTTTGGGCGGACAGGGGGCAGCTTTCTTT.

The chain uses TRBV5-6 and TRBJ1-2; 11 bases fit TRBD1. The CDR3 has 15 residues. V gave up 2 bases and J gave up 8 bases; unmatched junction bases: 8. Germline CDR1 SGHDT, CDR2 YYEEEE. The CDR3 sequence: CASSFAGTGGQGYTF. The CDR3 DNA follows: TGTGCCAGCAGCTTCGCCGGGACAGGGGGGCAAGGCTACACCTTC.

Remarks on this clone: In the same sample, other DNA sequences code for this CDR3. The V call is TRBV5-1, the J call TRBJ2-1; 8 bases match TRBD2. The CDR3 has 14 residues. V was pared by 6 bases and J by 9 bases, with 11 bases of the junction left unmatched. Per germline, CDR1 SGHRS and CDR2 YFSETQ. The CDR3 here is CASTVAGGYSEQFF. The CDR3 nucleotides are TGCGCCAGCACCGTCGCGGGGGGTTATTCTGAGCAGTTCTTC.